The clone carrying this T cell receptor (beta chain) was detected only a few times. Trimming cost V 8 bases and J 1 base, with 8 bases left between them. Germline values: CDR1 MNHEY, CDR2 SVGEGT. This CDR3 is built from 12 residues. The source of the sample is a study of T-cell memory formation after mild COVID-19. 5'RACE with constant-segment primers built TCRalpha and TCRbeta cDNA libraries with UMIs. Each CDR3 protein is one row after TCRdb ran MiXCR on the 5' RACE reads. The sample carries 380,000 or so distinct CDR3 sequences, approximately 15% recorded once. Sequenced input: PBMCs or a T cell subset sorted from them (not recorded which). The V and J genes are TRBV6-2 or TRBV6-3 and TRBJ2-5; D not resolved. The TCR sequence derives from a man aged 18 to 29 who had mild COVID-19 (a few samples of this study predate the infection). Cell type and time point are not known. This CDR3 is CASLGIQETQYF. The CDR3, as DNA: TGTGCCAGCCTTGGTATCCAAGAGACCCAGTACTTC.